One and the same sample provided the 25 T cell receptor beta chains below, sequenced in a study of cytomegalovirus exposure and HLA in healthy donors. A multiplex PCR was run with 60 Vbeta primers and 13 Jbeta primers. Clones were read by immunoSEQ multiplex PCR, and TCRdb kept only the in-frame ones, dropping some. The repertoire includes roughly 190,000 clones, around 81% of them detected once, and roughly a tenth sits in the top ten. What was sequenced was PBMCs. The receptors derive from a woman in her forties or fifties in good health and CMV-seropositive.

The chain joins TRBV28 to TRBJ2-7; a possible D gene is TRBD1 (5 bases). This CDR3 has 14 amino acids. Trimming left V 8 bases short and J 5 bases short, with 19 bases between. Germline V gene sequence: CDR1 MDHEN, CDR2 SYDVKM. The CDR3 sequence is CASRGRQSWDEQYF. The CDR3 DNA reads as TGTGCCAGCCGCGGCAGACAGTCTTGGGACGAGCAGTACTTC.

DNA for the CDR3: TGTGCCTGGAGTTTAGGACAGGGCTCATACAATGAGCAGTTCTTC. Amino acids: CAWSLGQGSYNEQFF. The chain employs TRBV30 and TRBJ2-1; 8 bases line up with TRBD1. The V and J ends lost 2 bases and 4 bases, in that order; junction bases with no gene match: 7. This CDR3 has 15 residues. Germline lookup yields CDR1 GTSNPN and CDR2 SVGIG (reference sequence).

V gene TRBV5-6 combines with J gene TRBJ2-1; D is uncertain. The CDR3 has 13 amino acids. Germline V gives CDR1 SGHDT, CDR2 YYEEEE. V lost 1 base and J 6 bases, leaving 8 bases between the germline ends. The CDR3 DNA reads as TGTGCCAGCAGCTTGATTAGCTCCAATGAGCAGTTCTTC. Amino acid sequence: CASSLISSNEQFF.

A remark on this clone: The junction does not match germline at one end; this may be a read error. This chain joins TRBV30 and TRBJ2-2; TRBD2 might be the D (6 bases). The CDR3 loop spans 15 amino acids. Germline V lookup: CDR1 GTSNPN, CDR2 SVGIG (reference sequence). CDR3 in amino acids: CAWSVGARGTGGLFF. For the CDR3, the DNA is TGTGCCTGGAGTGTAGGTGCCCGGGGCACCGGGGGGCTGTTTTTT.

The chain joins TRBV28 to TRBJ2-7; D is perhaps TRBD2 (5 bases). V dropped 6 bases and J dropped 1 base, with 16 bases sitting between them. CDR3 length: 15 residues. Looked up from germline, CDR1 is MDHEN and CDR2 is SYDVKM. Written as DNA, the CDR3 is TGTGCCAGCAGGACTACGGATAGGGCGTCCTACGAGCAGTACTTC. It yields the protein CASRTTDRASYEQYF.

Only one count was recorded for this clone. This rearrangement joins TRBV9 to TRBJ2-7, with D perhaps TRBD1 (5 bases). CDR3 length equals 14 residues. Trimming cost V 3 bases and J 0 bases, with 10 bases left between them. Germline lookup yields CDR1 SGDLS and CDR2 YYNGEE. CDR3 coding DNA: TGTGCCAGCAGCGGGCAGGGTACCTCCTACGAGCAGTACTTC. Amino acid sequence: CASSGQGTSYEQYF. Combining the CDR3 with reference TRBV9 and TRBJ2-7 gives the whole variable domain DSGVTQTPKHLITATGQRVTLRCSPRSGDLSVYWYQQSLDQGLQFLIQYYNGEERAKGNILERFSAQQFPDLHSELNLSSLELGDSALYFCASSGQGTSYEQYFGPGTRLTVT.

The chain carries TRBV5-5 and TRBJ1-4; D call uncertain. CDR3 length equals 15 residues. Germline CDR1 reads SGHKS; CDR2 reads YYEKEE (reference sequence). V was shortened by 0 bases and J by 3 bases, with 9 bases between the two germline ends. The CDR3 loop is CASSLEVVPNEKLFF. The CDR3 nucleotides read TGTGCCAGCAGCTTGGAAGTAGTACCTAATGAAAAACTGTTTTTT.

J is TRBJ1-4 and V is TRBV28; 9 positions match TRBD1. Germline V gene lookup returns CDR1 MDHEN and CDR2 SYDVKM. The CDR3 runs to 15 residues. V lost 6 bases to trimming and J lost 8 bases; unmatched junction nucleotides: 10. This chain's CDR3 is CASRGQGIGSEKLFF. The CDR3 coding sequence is TGTGCCAGCAGAGGACAGGGGATAGGATCGGAAAAACTGTTTTTT.

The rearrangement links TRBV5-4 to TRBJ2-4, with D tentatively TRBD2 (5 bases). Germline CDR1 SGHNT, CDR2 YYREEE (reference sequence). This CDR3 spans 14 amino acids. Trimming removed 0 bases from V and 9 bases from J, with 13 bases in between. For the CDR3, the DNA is TGTGCCAGCAGCTTGGCCGACGAGGGCAGCATTCAGTACTTC. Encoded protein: CASSLADEGSIQYF. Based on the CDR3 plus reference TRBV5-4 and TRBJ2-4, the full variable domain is ETGVTQSPTHLIKTRGQQVTLRCSSQSGHNTVSWYQQALGQGPQFIFQYYREEENGRGNFPPRFSGLQFPNYSSELNVNALELDDSALYLCASSLADEGSIQYFGAGTRLSVL.

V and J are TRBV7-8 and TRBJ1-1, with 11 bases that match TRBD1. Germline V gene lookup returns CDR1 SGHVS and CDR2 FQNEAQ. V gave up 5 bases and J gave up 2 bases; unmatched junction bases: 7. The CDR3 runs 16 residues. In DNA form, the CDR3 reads TGTGCCAGCAGCACGGGGGGACAGGGGGGAAACACTGAAGCTTTCTTT. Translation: CASSTGGQGGNTEAFF.

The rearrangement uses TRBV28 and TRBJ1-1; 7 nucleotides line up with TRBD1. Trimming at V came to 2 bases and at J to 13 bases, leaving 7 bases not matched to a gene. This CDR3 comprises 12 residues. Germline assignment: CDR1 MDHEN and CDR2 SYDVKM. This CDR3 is CASSLVQGMNFF. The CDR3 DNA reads TGTGCCAGCAGTTTAGTACAGGGGATGAATTTCTTT.

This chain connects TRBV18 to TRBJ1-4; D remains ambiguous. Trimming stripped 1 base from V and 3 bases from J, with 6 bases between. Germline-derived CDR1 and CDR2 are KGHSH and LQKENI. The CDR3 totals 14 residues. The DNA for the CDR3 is TGTGCCAGCTCACCACTTCGGGCTAATGAAAAACTGTTTTTT. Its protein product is CASSPLRANEKLFF.

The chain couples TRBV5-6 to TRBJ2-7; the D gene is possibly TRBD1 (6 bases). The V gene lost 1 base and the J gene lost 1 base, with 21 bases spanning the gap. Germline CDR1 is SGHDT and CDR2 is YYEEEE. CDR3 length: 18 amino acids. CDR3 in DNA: TGTGCCAGCAGCTTGTTGGGGGACGGACAGAAAAGTTCCTACGAGCAGTACTTC. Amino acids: CASSLLGDGQKSSYEQYF.

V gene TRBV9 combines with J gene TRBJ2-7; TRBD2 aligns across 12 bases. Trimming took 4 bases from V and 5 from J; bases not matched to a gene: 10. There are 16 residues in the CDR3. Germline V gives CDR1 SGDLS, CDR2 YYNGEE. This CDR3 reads CASSRGLAGGQDEQYF. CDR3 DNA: TGTGCCAGCAGCCGTGGGCTAGCGGGGGGGCAGGACGAGCAGTACTTC. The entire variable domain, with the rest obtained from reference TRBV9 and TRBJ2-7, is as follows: DSGVTQTPKHLITATGQRVTLRCSPRSGDLSVYWYQQSLDQGLQFLIQYYNGEERAKGNILERFSAQQFPDLHSELNLSSLELGDSALYFCASSRGLAGGQDEQYFGPGTRLTVT.

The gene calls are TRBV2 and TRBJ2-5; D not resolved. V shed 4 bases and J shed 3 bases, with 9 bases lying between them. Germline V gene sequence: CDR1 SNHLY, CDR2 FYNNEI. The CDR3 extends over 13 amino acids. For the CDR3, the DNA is TGTGCCAGCAGTGGTTTGCAGGAAGAGACCCAGTACTTC. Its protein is CASSGLQEETQYF.

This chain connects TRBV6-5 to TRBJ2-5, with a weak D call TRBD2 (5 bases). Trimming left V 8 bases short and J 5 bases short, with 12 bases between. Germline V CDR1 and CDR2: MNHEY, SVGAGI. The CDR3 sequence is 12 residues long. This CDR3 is CASLRGEETQYF. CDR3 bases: TGTGCCAGCCTACGGGGAGAGGAGACCCAGTACTTC.

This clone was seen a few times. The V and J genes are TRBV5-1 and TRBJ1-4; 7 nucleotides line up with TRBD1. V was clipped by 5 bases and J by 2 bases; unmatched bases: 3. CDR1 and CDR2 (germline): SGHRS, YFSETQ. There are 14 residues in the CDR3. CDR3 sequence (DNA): TGCGCCAGCAGAGAAGGGGGCACTAATGAAAAACTGTTTTTT. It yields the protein CASREGGTNEKLFF.

This CDR3 reads CSVATGGSDEQYF. As DNA, the CDR3 is TGCAGCGTTGCCACAGGGGGGTCGGACGAGCAGTACTTC. This chain uses TRBV29-1 with TRBJ2-7, with TRBD1 matching over 8 bases. There are 13 residues in the CDR3. From germline, CDR1 is SQVTM and CDR2 ANQGSEA. Losses at the gene ends were 4 bases for V and 5 bases for J; bases not matched to a gene: 7.

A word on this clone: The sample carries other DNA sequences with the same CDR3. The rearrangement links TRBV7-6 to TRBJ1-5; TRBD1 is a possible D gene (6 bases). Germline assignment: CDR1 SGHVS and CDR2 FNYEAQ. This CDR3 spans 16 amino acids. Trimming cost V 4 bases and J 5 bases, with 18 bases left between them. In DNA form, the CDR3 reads TGTGCCAGCAGCTCCGGGACACCTCCTAACTATCAGCCCCAGCATTTT. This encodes CASSSGTPPNYQPQHF.

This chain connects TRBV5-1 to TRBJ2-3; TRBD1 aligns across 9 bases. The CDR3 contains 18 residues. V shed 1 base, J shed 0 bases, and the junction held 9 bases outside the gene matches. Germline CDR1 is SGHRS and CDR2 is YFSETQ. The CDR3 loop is CASSLIAYRGPSTDTQYF. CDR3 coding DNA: TGCGCCAGCAGCTTGATCGCTTACAGGGGGCCTAGCACAGATACGCAGTATTTT. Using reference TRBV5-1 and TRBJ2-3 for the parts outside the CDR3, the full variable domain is KAGVTQTPRYLIKTRGQQVTLSCSPISGHRSVSWYQQTPGQGLQFLFEYFSETQRNKGNFPGRFSGRQFSNSRSEMNVSTLELGDSALYLCASSLIAYRGPSTDTQYFGPGTRLTVL.

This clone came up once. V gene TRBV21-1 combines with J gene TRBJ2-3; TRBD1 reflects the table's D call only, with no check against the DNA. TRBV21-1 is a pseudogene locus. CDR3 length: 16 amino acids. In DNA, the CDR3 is TGTGCCAGCAGCAACCTGTGGACAGTAAGCACAGATACGCAGTATTTT. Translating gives CASSNLWTVSTDTQYF.

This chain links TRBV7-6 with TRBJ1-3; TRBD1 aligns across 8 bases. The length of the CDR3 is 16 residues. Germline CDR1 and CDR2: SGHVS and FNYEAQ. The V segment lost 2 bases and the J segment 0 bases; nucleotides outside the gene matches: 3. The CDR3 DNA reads TGTGCCAGCAGCTTAACAGGGGGGATCTCTGGAAACACCATATATTTT. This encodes CASSLTGGISGNTIYF.

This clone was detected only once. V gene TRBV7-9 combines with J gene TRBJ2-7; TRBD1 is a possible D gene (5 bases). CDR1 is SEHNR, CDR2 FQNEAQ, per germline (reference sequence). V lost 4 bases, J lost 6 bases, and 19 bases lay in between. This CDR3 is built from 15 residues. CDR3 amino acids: CASSSGQWVDREQYF. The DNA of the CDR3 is TGTGCCAGCAGCTCAGGACAATGGGTAGATCGCGAGCAGTACTTC.

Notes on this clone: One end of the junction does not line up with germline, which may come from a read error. The CDR3 region has the DNA TGCAGTGCTGGAGACGACATTGGCTACACCTTC. This gives the protein CSAGDDIGYTF. The rearrangement uses TRBV20-1 and TRBJ1-2; no clear D. The germline V gene encodes CDR1 DFQATT and CDR2 SNEGSKA (reference sequence). CDR3 length: 11 amino acids.

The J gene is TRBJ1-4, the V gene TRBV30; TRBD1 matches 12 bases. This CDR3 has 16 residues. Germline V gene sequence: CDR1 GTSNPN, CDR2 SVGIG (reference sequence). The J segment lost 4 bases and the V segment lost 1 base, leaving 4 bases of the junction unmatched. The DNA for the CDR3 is TGTGCCTGGAGTGGGGACAGGGGGCAAAGTAATGAAAAACTGTTTTTT. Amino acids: CAWSGDRGQSNEKLFF.